Listed here are 26 T cell receptor beta chains from one sample, sequenced in a study of neurological immune-mediated disorders. Using its own MiXCR run on the 5' RACE reads, TCRdb lists one record per CDR3 protein. The data show about 27,000 distinct CDR3 sequences, with over 20% seen just once and 16% held by the top ten. Sequencing was carried out using PBMCs. The receptors stem from a woman aged 55-70 years in good health.

In its sample, this clonotype was seen a few times. This chain connects TRBV5-6 to TRBJ1-1; 8 bases align to TRBD1. Germline values: CDR1 SGHDT, CDR2 YYEEEE. J was trimmed by 4 bases and V by 4 bases; bases with no gene match: 9. CDR3 length: 15 amino acids. The CDR3 sequence is CASSPGTGRITEAFF. In DNA form, the CDR3 reads TGTGCCAGCAGCCCCGGGACAGGAAGAATCACTGAAGCTTTCTTT.

This clonotype showed up many times. The CDR3 here is CASSRAGGEQFF. Here the CDR3 DNA reads TGTGCCAGCAGTAGGGCAGGGGGCGAGCAGTTCTTC. The rearrangement links TRBV2 to TRBJ2-1; the match to TRBD1 covers 8 bases. Unmatched junction bases numbered 4, after V lost 5 bases and J lost 10 bases. Germline CDR1 SNHLY, CDR2 FYNNEI. This CDR3 comprises 12 residues. Supplemented by reference TRBV2 and TRBJ2-1, the full variable domain reads EPEVTQTPSHQVTQMGQEVILRCVPISNHLYFYWYRQILGQKVEFLVSFYNNEISEKSEIFDDQFSVERPDGSNFTLKIRSTKLEDSAMYFCASSRAGGEQFFGPGTRLTVL.

In this sample, this clonotype turned up many times. The chain recombines TRBV5-1 with TRBJ2-5; no reliable D call. Germline values: CDR1 SGHRS, CDR2 YFSETQ. V lost 2 bases to trimming and J lost 1 base, with 0 bases between them. CDR3 size: 11 residues. The CDR3 DNA reads as TGCGCCAGCAGCTTCCAAGAGACCCAGTACTTC. It codes for CASSFQETQYF.

This clonotype showed up many times. V and J are TRBV5-1 and TRBJ2-2; possible D gene TRBD2, 5 bases. V lost 4 bases and J lost 0, with 13 bases in between. CDR1 and CDR2 (germline): SGHRS, YFSETQ. The CDR3 sequence is 16 residues long. CDR3 amino acids: CASSPILGTNTGELFF. CDR3 coding DNA: TGCGCCAGCAGCCCGATACTAGGGACGAACACCGGGGAGCTGTTTTTT.

Here the CDR3 reads CSARGFPRHTDTQYF. CDR3 sequence (DNA): TGCAGTGCTAGAGGATTCCCCAGGCACACAGATACGCAGTATTTT. The V gene is TRBV20-1, the J gene TRBJ2-3; D is uncertain. The CDR3 contains 15 residues. Looked up from germline, CDR1 is DFQATT and CDR2 is SNEGSKA (reference sequence). Trimming pared 1 base from V and 2 bases from J, leaving 13 bases between.

This chain connects TRBV25-1 to TRBJ2-2; D is perhaps TRBD1 (6 bases). Germline V gene lookup returns CDR1 MGHDK and CDR2 SYGVNS. V was cut by 2 bases and J by 5 bases, with 9 bases left in between. This CDR3 comprises 14 residues. DNA of the CDR3: TGTGCCAGCAGTGAACACAGGGATACCGGGGAGCTGTTTTTT. Translated: CASSEHRDTGELFF.

This clonotype was seen a few times. The V call is TRBV28, the J call TRBJ2-7, with 7 bases lining up with TRBD1. The CDR3 totals 12 residues. Germline V lookup: CDR1 MDHEN, CDR2 SYDVKM. The V segment lost 8 bases and the J segment 4 bases; nucleotides outside the gene matches: 5. CDR3 in amino acids: CASLGQPYEQYF. In DNA form, the CDR3 reads TGTGCCAGCCTGGGACAGCCTTACGAGCAGTACTTC. Based on the CDR3 plus reference TRBV28 and TRBJ2-7, the full variable domain is DVKVTQSSRYLVKRTGEKVFLECVQDMDHENMFWYRQDPGLGLRLIYFSYDVKMKEKGDIPEGYSVSREKKERFSLILESASTNQTSMYLCASLGQPYEQYFGPGTRLTVT.

There are many counts of this clonotype. V gene TRBV27 combines with J gene TRBJ2-5; possible D gene TRBD2, 6 bases. This CDR3 has 16 residues. V lost 2 bases and J lost 7, with 20 bases in between. The germline gives CDR1 MNHEY, CDR2 SMNVEV (reference sequence). This chain's CDR3 is CASSLTWATSSGTQYF. For the CDR3, the DNA is TGTGCCAGCAGTTTAACGTGGGCTACTAGCTCTGGGACCCAGTACTTC.

This clonotype was observed at least ten times. The V gene is TRBV20-1, the J gene TRBJ1-1; D gene uncertain. CDR3 size: 15 residues. V lost 6 bases, J lost 4 bases, and 21 bases lay in between. From germline, CDR1 is DFQATT and CDR2 SNEGSKA (reference sequence). For the CDR3, the DNA is TGCAGTGCCCGAGGATGGGTTGGGTTTGCCACTGAAGCTTTCTTT. Amino acids: CSARGWVGFATEAFF.

At least ten counts were recorded for this clonotype. The J gene is TRBJ2-5, the V gene TRBV20-1; the D gene could be TRBD1 or TRBD2 (5 bases each). Germline-derived CDR1 and CDR2 are DFQATT and SNEGSKA (reference sequence). The ends were cut back, 3 bases at V and 4 bases at J, with 9 bases in the middle. This CDR3 region has 12 residues. The CDR3 DNA sequence: TGCAGTGCTAGGGCTGGGGGAGAGACCCAGTACTTC. Its translation: CSARAGGETQYF.

This clonotype was counted at least ten times. The genes are TRBV10-3 and TRBJ2-2; D gene unclear. Germline CDR1 ENHRY, CDR2 SYGVKD. This CDR3 has 15 residues. The V gene lost 2 bases and the J gene lost 3 bases, with 10 bases spanning the gap. Here the CDR3 reads CAISETLTDTGELFF. The CDR3 nucleotides read TGTGCCATCAGTGAGACTTTGACCGACACCGGGGAGCTGTTTTTT.

This clonotype was seen ten or more times. The rearrangement joins TRBV20-1 to TRBJ2-5; TRBD1 might be the D (5 bases). CDR1 and CDR2 from the germline V gene are DFQATT and SNEGSKA (reference sequence). The CDR3 length is 14 residues. Trimming took off 5 bases at V and 2 bases at J, with 15 bases between the two ends. The CDR3 bases are TGCAGTGCTCTTAAGGGGCAGGAGCAAGAGACCCAGTACTTC. Protein: CSALKGQEQETQYF.

This clonotype was seen a single time. This sequence may be a read error, since a much larger clone differs from it by one base. The chain uses TRBV5-5 and TRBJ2-1; TRBD2 agrees at 7 bases. Germline V lookup: CDR1 SGHKS, CDR2 YYEKEE (reference sequence). Trimming removed 5 bases from V and 9 bases from J; junction bases left unmatched: 5. The length of the CDR3 is 12 residues. CDR3 DNA sequence: TGTGCCAGCAGTTGGTGGGGGGGTGAGCAGTTCTTC. Protein: CASSWWGGEQFF.

In its sample, this clonotype was seen many times. V is TRBV6-2 or TRBV6-3 and J is TRBJ2-7; D possibly corresponds to TRBD1 (5 bases). Per the germline V gene, CDR1 is MNHEY and CDR2 is SVGEGT. CDR3 length equals 15 residues. V lost 6 bases, J lost 0 bases, and 15 bases lay in between. The CDR3 protein is CASRLTVGGSYEQYF. The CDR3 bases are TGTGCCAGCAGATTGACAGTGGGCGGCTCCTACGAGCAGTACTTC.

The CDR3 DNA is TGCGCCAGCAGCCAGGGCACTGAAGCTTTCTTT. Translating gives CASSQGTEAFF. The J gene is TRBJ1-1, the V gene TRBV5-1; a possible D gene is TRBD1 (5 bases). V was shortened by 4 bases and J by 4 bases, with 5 bases between the two germline ends. Germline assignment: CDR1 SGHRS and CDR2 YFSETQ. This CDR3 contains 11 residues.

CDR3 loop: CASSLQDRPIHQQYF. The DNA for the CDR3 is TGTGCCAGCAGTTTACAGGACAGGCCCATCCACCAGCAGTACTTC. The chain combines TRBV28 with TRBJ2-7; 7 nucleotides line up with TRBD1. The germline V gene has CDR1 MDHEN and CDR2 SYDVKM. V was clipped by 2 bases and J by 8 bases; unmatched bases: 12. The CDR3 sequence is 15 residues long.

This chain uses TRBV10-3 with TRBJ2-1; D remains unclear. This CDR3 comprises 12 residues. CDR1 is ENHRY and CDR2 is SYGVKD in the germline V gene. Trimming removed 5 bases from V and 8 bases from J, with 10 bases in between. The CDR3 sequence: CAISSSTHEQFF. CDR3 sequence (DNA): TGTGCCATCAGTAGCAGTACTCATGAGCAGTTCTTC.

This clonotype occurred many times. V usage is TRBV5-5 and J usage is TRBJ2-3; no reliable D call. Germline CDR1 is SGHKS and CDR2 is YYEKEE (reference sequence). CDR3 size: 12 residues. V lost 5 bases and J lost 5, with 9 bases in between. The CDR3 loop reads CASRMSVDTQYF. The CDR3 nucleotides are TGTGCCAGCAGGATGTCCGTAGATACGCAGTATTTT. Full variable domain (outside the CDR3, taken from reference TRBV5-5 and TRBJ2-3): DAGVTQSPTHLIKTRGQQVTLRCSPISGHKSVSWYQQVLGQGPQFIFQYYEKEERGRGNFPDRFSARQFPNYSSELNVNALLLGDSALYLCASRMSVDTQYFGPGTRLTVL.

This clonotype was found many times. The rearrangement uses TRBV5-1 and TRBJ1-2; TRBD1 aligns across 9 bases. Looked up from germline, CDR1 is SGHRS and CDR2 is YFSETQ. V was clipped by 2 bases and J by 4 bases; unmatched bases: 9. This CDR3 is 16 amino acids long. CDR3 DNA: TGCGCCAGCAGCTTAATACAGGGGGCTACGGGCTATGGCTACACCTTC. Translated, it gives CASSLIQGATGYGYTF.

The chain couples TRBV7-2 to TRBJ2-1; perhaps TRBD1 as D (5 bases). The ends were cut back, 3 bases at V and 5 bases at J, with 8 bases in the middle. Germline CDR1 SGHTA, CDR2 FQGNSA. The CDR3 is 13 amino acids. The CDR3 nucleotides read TGTGCCAGCAGCTTTCCGACAGACAATGAGCAGTTCTTC. It translates to CASSFPTDNEQFF.

This clonotype was found once. The chain carries TRBV6-5 and TRBJ2-1, with D possibly TRBD2 on 6 matching bases. The V end lost 6 bases, the J end lost 0 bases, and 12 bases lay between the germline ends. From germline, CDR1 is MNHEY and CDR2 SVGAGI. The CDR3 loop spans 15 amino acids. CDR3 nucleotides: TGTGCCAGCAGGGTAGGGGACTTCTCCTACAATGAGCAGTTCTTC. Translating it yields CASRVGDFSYNEQFF.

This clonotype was counted ten times or more. The genes are TRBV7-2 and TRBJ1-2, with TRBD1 identical over 10 bases. J gave up 10 bases and V 2 bases, and 4 bases lay outside the gene matches. Germline loops: CDR1 SGHTA, CDR2 FQGNSA. The CDR3 length is 13 residues. CDR3 sequence (DNA): TGTGCCAGCAGCTTAAGACAGGGGGCGAACTACACCTTC. Translating gives CASSLRQGANYTF.

This clonotype was seen at least ten times. This rearrangement joins TRBV7-9 to TRBJ1-1; TRBD1 is a possible D gene (6 bases). Germline CDR1 SEHNR, CDR2 FQNEAQ (reference sequence). The CDR3 consists of 16 residues. Trimming took 2 bases from V and 3 from J, leaving 16 bases between them. CDR3 DNA: TGTGCCAGCAGCTTAACAAGGGACACCAGGTACACTGAAGCTTTCTTT. It is translated as CASSLTRDTRYTEAFF.

This clonotype came up many times. The chain carries TRBV7-3 and TRBJ2-2; no definite D call. The CDR3 is made up of 15 amino acids. Per germline, CDR1 SGHTA and CDR2 FQGTGA. V was cut by 3 bases and J by 0 bases, with 8 bases left in between. CDR3 nucleotides: TGTGCCAGCAGCTTCTCCCCTTCGAACACCGGGGAGCTGTTTTTT. It codes for CASSFSPSNTGELFF. The whole variable domain, filled in from reference TRBV7-3 and TRBJ2-2, reads GAGVSQTPSNKVTEKGKYVELRCDPISGHTALYWYRQSLGQGPEFLIYFQGTGAADDSGLPNDRFFAVRPEGSVSTLKIQRTERGDSAVYLCASSFSPSNTGELFFGEGSRLTVL.

The sample holds a few counts of this clonotype. This sequence joins TRBV5-1 and TRBJ2-5; no firm D call. There are 14 residues in the CDR3. Germline CDR1 is SGHRS and CDR2 is YFSETQ. V lost 0 bases, J lost 5 bases, and 11 bases lay in between. This chain's CDR3 is CASSLGPYGETQYF. Here the CDR3 DNA reads TGCGCCAGCAGCTTGGGCCCGTACGGCGAGACCCAGTACTTC.

A note on this clonotype: Relative to the germline gene, one junction end is altered; a read error may explain this. The genes are TRBV3-1 and TRBJ2-1; 7 bases are a match to TRBD1. This CDR3 has 14 residues. Looked up from germline, CDR1 is LGHDT and CDR2 is YNNKEL (reference sequence). CDR3 in amino acids: CASRQAGTANEQSF. Here the CDR3 DNA reads TGTGCCAGCAGACAAGCCGGGACAGCCAATGAGCAGTCCTTC.